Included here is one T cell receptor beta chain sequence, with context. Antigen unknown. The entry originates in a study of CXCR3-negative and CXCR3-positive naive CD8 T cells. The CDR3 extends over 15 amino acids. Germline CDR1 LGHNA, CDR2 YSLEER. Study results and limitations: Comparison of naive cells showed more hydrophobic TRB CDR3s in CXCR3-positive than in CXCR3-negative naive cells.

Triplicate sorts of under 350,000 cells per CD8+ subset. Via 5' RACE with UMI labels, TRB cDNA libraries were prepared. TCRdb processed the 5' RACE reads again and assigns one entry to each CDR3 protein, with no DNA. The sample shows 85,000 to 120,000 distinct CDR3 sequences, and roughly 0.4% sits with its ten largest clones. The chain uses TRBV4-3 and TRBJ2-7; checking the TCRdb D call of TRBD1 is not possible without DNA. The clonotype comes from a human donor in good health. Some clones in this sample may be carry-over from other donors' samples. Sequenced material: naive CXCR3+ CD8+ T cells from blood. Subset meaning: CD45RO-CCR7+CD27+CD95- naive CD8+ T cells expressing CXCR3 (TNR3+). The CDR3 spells CASSQGRAGTYEQYF.